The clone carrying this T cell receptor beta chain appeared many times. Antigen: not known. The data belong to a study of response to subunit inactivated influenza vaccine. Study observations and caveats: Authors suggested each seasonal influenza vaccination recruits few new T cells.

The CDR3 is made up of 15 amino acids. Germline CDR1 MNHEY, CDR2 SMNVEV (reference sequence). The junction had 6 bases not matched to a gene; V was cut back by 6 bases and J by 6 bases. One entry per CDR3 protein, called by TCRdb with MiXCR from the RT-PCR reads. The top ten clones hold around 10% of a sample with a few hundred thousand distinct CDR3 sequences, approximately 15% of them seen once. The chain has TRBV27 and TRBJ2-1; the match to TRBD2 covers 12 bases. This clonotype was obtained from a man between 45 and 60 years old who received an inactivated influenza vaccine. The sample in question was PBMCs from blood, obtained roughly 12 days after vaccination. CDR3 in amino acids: CASSLAGGPSNEQFF. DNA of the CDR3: TGTGCCAGCAGCCTAGCGGGAGGGCCAAGCAATGAGCAGTTCTTC.